These 31 T cell receptor beta chains originate from one sample sequenced in a study of regulatory T cells in long-lasting Graves disease (dated by TCRdb to the early 2020s). In light of the paper, this sample's time point label describes: newly diagnosed GD, antithyroid drugs for less than 3 months. For both TCR sequencing and RNA sequencing, RNA was extracted from PBMCs using TRIzol. The receptor library was made with multiplex PCR. The reads were generated on an Illumina HiSeq 4000. iRepertoire HTBI primers and Arm-PCR amplification of CDR3 regions were used to construct TCR beta libraries. Starting from the raw public reads, TCRdb applied fastp trimming at Q25, assembled clones with MiXCR and retained in-frame beta chains. Identical CDR3 protein sequences are pooled into one entry, listed with their most common genes and DNA. The sample table contains about 220,000 distinct CDR3 sequences; only one count was recorded for around 20% of them. The ten largest clones take up 12% of the sample.

Another study also made use of these data, one on T cells in Graves' hyperthyroidism and ophthalmopathy.

The material was peripheral blood mononuclear cells (PBMCs), obtained at new diagnosis, from a patient treated with antithyroid drugs. Source of these receptors: a woman in her 30s with Graves disease. Donor details come from another sample of the same person, matched by shared clones.

This clonotype was counted ten times or more. The CDR3 loop is CASSEGDRVGGYTF. The CDR3 DNA reads TGTGCCAGCAGCGAGGGAGACAGGGTGGGGGGCTACACCTTC. V usage is TRBV9 and J usage is TRBJ1-2; 7 bases map to TRBD1. In germline, CDR1 is SGDLS, CDR2 YYNGEE. The CDR3 spans 14 residues. V was pared by 3 bases and J by 8 bases, with 10 bases of the junction left unmatched.

This clonotype appeared many times. The chain carries TRBV2 and TRBJ2-4; the D gene could be TRBD1 or TRBD2 (6 bases each). V lost 10 bases to trimming and J lost 0 bases, with 13 bases between them. The germline V gene has CDR1 SNHLY and CDR2 FYNNEI. This CDR3 is built from 14 residues. CDR3 region: CATGAIGAKNIQYF. The CDR3 DNA follows: TGTGCCACGGGGGCCATCGGAGCCAAAAACATTCAGTACTTC.

At least ten counts were recorded for this clonotype. The chain recombines TRBV2 with TRBJ2-3; no firm D call. This CDR3 has 15 amino acids. V lost 3 bases and J 0 bases, leaving 10 bases between the germline ends. The germline gives CDR1 SNHLY, CDR2 FYNNEI. The CDR3 coding sequence is TGTGCCAGCAGTGACCGGCTCGTTAGCACAGATACGCAGTATTTT. It codes for CASSDRLVSTDTQYF.

Concerning this clonotype itself: A much larger clonotype is one base distant, so this may be a read error. The chain is built from TRBV7-9 and TRBJ1-1; the D is unclear. The CDR3 sequence is 12 residues long. The germline V gene has CDR1 SEHNR and CDR2 FQNEAQ (reference sequence). The CDR3 DNA is TGTGCCAGCAGCTTGGGATGGACTGGAGCTTTCTTT. Protein product: CASSLGWTGAFF.

V and J are TRBV6-1 and TRBJ2-3; 7 nucleotides agree with TRBD2. V lost 6 bases to trimming and J lost 4 bases; unmatched junction nucleotides: 10. In germline, CDR1 is MNHNS, CDR2 SASEGT. There are 15 residues in the CDR3. The CDR3 region has the DNA TGTGCCAGCAGACCAGCGGGATGGGTTGCAGATACGCAGTATTTT. Amino acids: CASRPAGWVADTQYF.

The sample holds a few counts of this clonotype. V gene TRBV19 combines with J gene TRBJ2-3, with 12 positions matching TRBD2. The CDR3 loop spans 15 amino acids. Looked up from germline, CDR1 is LNHDA and CDR2 is SQIVND (reference sequence). Trimming took 7 bases from V and 4 from J; bases not matched to a gene: 6. This CDR3 reads CASTKLAGGADTQYF. CDR3 nucleotides: TGTGCCAGTACCAAACTAGCGGGAGGAGCAGATACGCAGTATTTT.

The V call is TRBV19, the J call TRBJ1-4; TRBD1 aligns across 8 bases. This CDR3 region has 14 residues. With 1 base clipped from V and 8 bases from J, the junction kept 3 bases outside the gene matches. Germline CDR1 is LNHDA and CDR2 is SQIVND (reference sequence). The CDR3 nucleotides read TGTGCCAGTAGTATAGCAGGGGGCAGAGAAAAACTGTTTTTT. Translation: CASSIAGGREKLFF.

This clonotype was seen repeatedly, ten times or more. The V call is TRBV7-9, the J call TRBJ2-3, with TRBD2 identical over 8 bases. There are 14 residues in the CDR3. The junction had 0 bases not matched to a gene; V was cut back by 3 bases and J by 1 base. CDR1 is SEHNR, CDR2 FQNEAQ, per germline (reference sequence). CDR3: CASSLTSGTDTQYF. The CDR3 coding sequence is TGTGCCAGCAGCTTGACTAGCGGCACAGATACGCAGTATTTT.

This clonotype has a count of ten or more. The chain has TRBV12-3 or TRBV12-4 and TRBJ2-2; the match to TRBD1 covers 7 bases. There are 16 residues in the CDR3. The V gene end was trimmed by 2 bases and the J gene end by 0 bases; junction bases not matched to a gene: 3. CDR3 DNA sequence: TGTGCCAGCAGTTTATCCACAGGGGCGAACACCGGGGAGCTGTTTTTT. Amino acid sequence: CASSLSTGANTGELFF.

This clonotype was picked up a small number of times. One base away lies a much larger clone, so this may be a sequencing read error. The missing conserved phenylalanine or tryptophan at the end of this CDR3 makes a read error likely. This sequence joins TRBV3-1 and TRBJ1-1; D might be TRBD1 (5 bases). The CDR3 has 14 amino acids. Germline V gene data show CDR1 as LGHDT and CDR2 as YNNKEL (reference sequence). The V and J ends lost 4 bases and 1 base respectively, with 10 bases between them. CDR3 sequence (DNA): TGTGCCAGCAGCCGGACAACGGAGAACACTGAAGCTTTCTCT. It is translated as CASSRTTENTEAFS.

This clonotype was seen ten or more times. V and J are TRBV18 and TRBJ2-7; 8 bases line up with TRBD1. Germline V gene lookup returns CDR1 KGHSH and CDR2 LQKENI. The V gene end was trimmed by 6 bases and the J gene end by 6 bases; junction bases not matched to a gene: 1. CDR3 size: 11 residues. The CDR3 here is CASSTGGEQYF. The CDR3 DNA reads as TGTGCCAGCTCTACAGGGGGCGAGCAGTACTTC.

This clonotype has ten or more counts. CDR3 protein: CASRKAGGGETQYF. The CDR3 coding sequence is TGTGCCAGCAGGAAAGCGGGGGGGGGGGAGACCCAGTACTTC. This chain joins TRBV28 and TRBJ2-5; 10 bases agree with TRBD2. Germline CDR1 and CDR2: MDHEN and SYDVKM. This CDR3 comprises 14 residues. With V trimmed by 6 bases and J by 5 bases, 6 bases remained unmatched.

This clonotype was seen repeatedly, ten times or more. The V call is TRBV6-1, the J call TRBJ2-5; D tentatively reads TRBD1 or TRBD2 (5 bases each). Trimming took 0 bases from V and 1 from J, leaving 15 bases between them. CDR3 length: 17 residues. Germline CDR1 and CDR2: MNHNS and SASEGT. The CDR3 DNA follows: TGTGCCAGCAGTGAAGCGGTTTGGGGTGGGGGCCAAGAGACCCAGTACTTC. Its protein is CASSEAVWGGGQETQYF.

This clonotype was found many times. The gene calls are TRBV25-1 and TRBJ1-1; no reliable D call. Germline-derived CDR1 and CDR2 are MGHDK and SYGVNS. The ends were cut back, 5 bases at V and 0 bases at J, with 4 bases in the middle. CDR3 size: 12 residues. CDR3 DNA sequence: TGTGCCAGCAGTCAGATGAACACTGAAGCTTTCTTT. This sequence encodes CASSQMNTEAFF.

This clonotype was detected many times. The genes are TRBV28 and TRBJ2-7; possibly TRBD1 or TRBD2 for D (5 bases each). The CDR3 is 14 residues long. Trimming pared 9 bases from V and 4 bases from J, leaving 19 bases between. Per germline, CDR1 MDHEN and CDR2 SYDVKM. In DNA form, the CDR3 reads TGTGCCAGTAAATGGACACGGGGTGGTTACGAGCAGTACTTC. Its protein is CASKWTRGGYEQYF.

The chain has TRBV4-1 and TRBJ2-4, with 8 bases identical to TRBD2. This CDR3 is 16 amino acids long. Germline V gene data show CDR1 as MGHRA and CDR2 as YSYEKL. Unmatched junction bases numbered 6, after V lost 0 bases and J lost 5 bases. The chain's CDR3 is CASSQDRGGAQNIQYF. CDR3 coding DNA: TGCGCCAGCAGCCAAGATCGGGGGGGCGCCCAAAACATTCAGTACTTC.

This clonotype was seen many times. The rearrangement joins TRBV29-1 to TRBJ1-2, with TRBD1 matching over 7 bases. This CDR3 comprises 13 residues. Trimming at V came to 3 bases and at J to 8 bases, leaving 9 bases not matched to a gene. Germline V lookup: CDR1 SQVTM, CDR2 ANQGSEA. For the CDR3, the DNA is TGCAGCGTTGACCAGGGGCAGGGGGGCGGCTACACCTTC. Its translation is CSVDQGQGGGYTF.

This chain joins TRBV19 and TRBJ2-7; 10 positions match TRBD1. The CDR3 totals 13 residues. In germline, CDR1 is LNHDA, CDR2 SQIVND (reference sequence). The trim removed 8 bases at V and 2 bases at J, leaving 3 bases unmatched. In DNA, the CDR3 is TGTGCCAGTGGAGGGACAGGGGCCTACGAGCAGTACTTC. Translation gives CASGGTGAYEQYF. The complete variable domain, with remaining parts taken from reference TRBV19 and TRBJ2-7, reads DGGITQSPKYLFRKEGQNVTLSCEQNLNHDAMYWYRQDPGQGLRLIYYSQIVNDFQKGDIAEGYSVSREKKESFPLTVTSAQKNPTAFYLCASGGTGAYEQYFGPGTRLTVT.

This clonotype was counted ten times or more. The gene calls are TRBV20-1 and TRBJ2-7; possibly TRBD1 or TRBD2 for D (5 bases each). Germline CDR1 and CDR2: DFQATT and SNEGSKA (reference sequence). This CDR3 contains 15 residues. V shed 1 base and J shed 2 bases, with 15 bases lying between them. The CDR3: CSARGGAGNPYEQYF. The CDR3, as DNA: TGCAGTGCTAGAGGTGGGGCGGGTAACCCCTACGAGCAGTACTTC.

This clonotype was seen at least ten times. The V gene is TRBV11-3, the J gene TRBJ2-7; perhaps TRBD1 as D (6 bases). From germline, CDR1 is SGHNT and CDR2 YENEEA. This CDR3 has 15 residues. V was shortened by 1 base and J by 3 bases, with 13 bases between the two germline ends. The CDR3 here is CASSLGWDTHYEQYF. The DNA for the CDR3 is TGTGCCAGCAGCTTAGGGTGGGACACCCACTACGAGCAGTACTTC.

This clonotype was counted ten times or more. The chain employs TRBV6-1 and TRBJ2-7; 8 bases line up with TRBD1. The CDR3 is 15 residues long. Germline CDR1 MNHNS, CDR2 SASEGT. Trimming cost V 4 bases and J 2 bases; bases outside gene matches: 7. The CDR3 DNA reads as TGTGCCAGCAGTGGGGAGGACAGGGCTACCTACGAGCAGTACTTC. Protein product: CASSGEDRATYEQYF.

This rearrangement joins TRBV5-4 to TRBJ2-2; tentatively, D is TRBD2 (5 bases). Germline V gives CDR1 SGHNT, CDR2 YYREEE (reference sequence). The ends were cut back, 1 base at V and 8 bases at J, with 12 bases in the middle. The CDR3 contains 14 residues. CDR3 loop: CASSLLTAGGELFF. DNA for the CDR3: TGTGCCAGCAGCTTGTTGACGGCGGGTGGGGAGCTGTTTTTT.

This clonotype appeared a few times. This may be a read error: a much more frequent sequence differs by one nucleotide. The rearrangement uses TRBV2 and TRBJ1-4; a possible D gene is TRBD1 (5 bases). The CDR3 extends over 15 amino acids. V lost 4 bases to trimming and J lost 6 bases, with 15 bases between them. Germline V gene sequence: CDR1 SNHLY, CDR2 FYNNEI. The CDR3 sequence: CASSGFGARDEKLFF. CDR3 DNA sequence: TGTGCCAGCAGTGGATTCGGGGCTCGGGATGAAAAACTGTTTTTT.

This clonotype was picked up a small number of times. The chain is built from TRBV6-5 and TRBJ1-4; a weak D match, TRBD1 (5 bases). This CDR3 comprises 14 residues. Germline V lookup: CDR1 MNHEY, CDR2 SVGAGI. Trimming took off 6 bases at V and 12 bases at J, with 20 bases between the two ends. The CDR3 loop is CASSYHGTPRELFF. Here the CDR3 DNA reads TGTGCCAGCAGCTACCACGGGACTCCACGGGAACTGTTTTTT.

As to this clonotype: A read error may produce the germline difference seen at one junction end. The chain has TRBV7-8 and TRBJ2-4; D gene ambiguous. The CDR3 covers 13 residues. CDR1 and CDR2 (germline): SGHVS, FQNEAQ. The CDR3 coding sequence is TGCGCCAGCAGCTTAGGGCCGCTTAACATTCAGTACTTC. This encodes CASSLGPLNIQYF.

The genes are TRBV30 and TRBJ2-1; D ambiguous. The CDR3 has 12 amino acids. Deletions cut 4 bases from V and 0 bases from J, with 4 bases between. Germline V gene lookup returns CDR1 GTSNPN and CDR2 SVGIG (reference sequence). CDR3 residues: CAWTGSYNEQFF. In nucleotides, the CDR3 is TGTGCCTGGACTGGCTCCTACAATGAGCAGTTCTTC.

In this sample, this clonotype turned up many times. The chain recombines TRBV28 with TRBJ1-5, with unresolved D. CDR1 and CDR2 from the germline V gene are MDHEN and SYDVKM. This CDR3 has 12 residues. Trimming took off 7 bases at V and 4 bases at J, with 8 bases between the two ends. CDR3 loop: CASIRGNQPQHF. The CDR3 nucleotides are TGTGCCAGCATTCGAGGAAATCAGCCCCAGCATTTT.

The rearrangement links TRBV7-2 to TRBJ2-3; 11 positions agree with TRBD2. Unmatched junction bases numbered 4, after V lost 5 bases and J lost 6 bases. The CDR3 contains 14 residues. Per germline, CDR1 SGHTA and CDR2 FQGNSA. The CDR3 DNA is TGTGCCAGCAGCACACTAGCGGGAGCGGATACGCAGTATTTT. Its protein product is CASSTLAGADTQYF.

This clonotype appeared many times. The chain uses TRBV4-2 and TRBJ1-4; D not certain. This CDR3 has 15 amino acids. V lost 4 bases and J 2 bases, leaving 11 bases between the germline ends. Germline CDR1 LGHNA, CDR2 YNFKEQ. CDR3 residues: CASSLMGGTNEKLFF. The CDR3 region has the DNA TGTGCCAGCAGCCTGATGGGTGGGACTAATGAAAAACTGTTTTTT.

This clonotype came up many times. DNA for the CDR3: TGTGCCAGTAGTATAGGCGGACCAATGGCCGAAGCTTTCTTT. This gives the protein CASSIGGPMAEAFF. The V call is TRBV19, the J call TRBJ1-1; D unresolved. Deletions cut 1 base from V and 8 bases from J, with 14 bases between. CDR3 length equals 14 residues. Germline V CDR1 and CDR2: LNHDA, SQIVND (reference sequence).

Ten or more counts support this clonotype. The chain employs TRBV28 and TRBJ2-1; no clear D gene. V dropped 7 bases and J dropped 8 bases, with 18 bases sitting between them. Germline V gene data show CDR1 as MDHEN and CDR2 as SYDVKM. There are 14 residues in the CDR3. CDR3 sequence reads: CASTNVLLAHEQFF. The CDR3 coding sequence is TGTGCCAGCACCAACGTTCTTTTGGCGCATGAGCAGTTCTTC.